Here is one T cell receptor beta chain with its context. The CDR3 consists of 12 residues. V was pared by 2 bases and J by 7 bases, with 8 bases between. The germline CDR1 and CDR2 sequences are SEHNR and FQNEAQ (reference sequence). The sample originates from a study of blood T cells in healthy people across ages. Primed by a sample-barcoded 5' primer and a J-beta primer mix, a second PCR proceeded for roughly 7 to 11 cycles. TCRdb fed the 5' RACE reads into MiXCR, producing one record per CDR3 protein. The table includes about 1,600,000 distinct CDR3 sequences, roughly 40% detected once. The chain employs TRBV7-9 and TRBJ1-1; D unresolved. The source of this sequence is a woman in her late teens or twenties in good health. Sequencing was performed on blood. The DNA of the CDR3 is TGTGCCAGCAGCTTACCGTTGCGTGAAGCTTTCTTT. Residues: CASSLPLREAFF.